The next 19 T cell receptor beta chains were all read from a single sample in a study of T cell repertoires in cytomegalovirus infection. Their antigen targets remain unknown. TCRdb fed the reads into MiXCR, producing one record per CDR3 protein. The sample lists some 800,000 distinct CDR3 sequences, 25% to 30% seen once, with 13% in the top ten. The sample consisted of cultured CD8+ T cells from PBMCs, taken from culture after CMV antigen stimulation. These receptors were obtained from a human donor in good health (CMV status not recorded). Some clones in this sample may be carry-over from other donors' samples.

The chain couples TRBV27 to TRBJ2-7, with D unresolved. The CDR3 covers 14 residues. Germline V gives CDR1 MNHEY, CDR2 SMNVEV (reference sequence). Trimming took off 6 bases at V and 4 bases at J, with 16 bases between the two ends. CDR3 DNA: TGTGCCAGCAGCCCAAGGGCCCTGGGATACGAGCAGTACTTC. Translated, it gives CASSPRALGYEQYF.

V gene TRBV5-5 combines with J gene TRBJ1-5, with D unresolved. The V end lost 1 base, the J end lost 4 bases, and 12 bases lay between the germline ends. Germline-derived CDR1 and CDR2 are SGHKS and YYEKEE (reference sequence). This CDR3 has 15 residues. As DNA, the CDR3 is TGTGCCAGCAGCTTGTTCCCGGGCACTAATCAGCCCCAGCATTTT. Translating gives CASSLFPGTNQPQHF.

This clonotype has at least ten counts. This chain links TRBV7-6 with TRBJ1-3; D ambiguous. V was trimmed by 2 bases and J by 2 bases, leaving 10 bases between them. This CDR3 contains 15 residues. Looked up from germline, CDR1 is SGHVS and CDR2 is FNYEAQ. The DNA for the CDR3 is TGTGCCAGCAGCTTATCTGGGAATCCTGGAAACACCATATATTTT. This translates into CASSLSGNPGNTIYF.

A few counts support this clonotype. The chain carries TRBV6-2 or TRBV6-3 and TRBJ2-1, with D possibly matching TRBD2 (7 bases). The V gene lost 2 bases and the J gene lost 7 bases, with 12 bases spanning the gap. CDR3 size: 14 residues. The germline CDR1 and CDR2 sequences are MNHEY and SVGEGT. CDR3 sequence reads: CASSYGGASNEQFF. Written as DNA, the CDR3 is TGTGCCAGCAGTTACGGGGGGGCATCGAATGAGCAGTTCTTC.

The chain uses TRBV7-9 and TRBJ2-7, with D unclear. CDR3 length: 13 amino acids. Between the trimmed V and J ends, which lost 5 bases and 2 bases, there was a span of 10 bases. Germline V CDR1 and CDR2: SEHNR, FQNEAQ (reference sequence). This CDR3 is CASSISGPYEQYF. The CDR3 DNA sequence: TGTGCCAGCAGCATTTCCGGGCCCTACGAGCAGTACTTC.

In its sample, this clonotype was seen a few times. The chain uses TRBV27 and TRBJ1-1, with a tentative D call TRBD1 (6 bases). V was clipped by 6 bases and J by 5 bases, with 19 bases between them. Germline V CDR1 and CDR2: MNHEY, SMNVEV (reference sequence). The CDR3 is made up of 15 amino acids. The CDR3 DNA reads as TGTGCCAGCAGACGCGACGTGGGGGCGGGGACTGAAGCTTTCTTT. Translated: CASRRDVGAGTEAFF.

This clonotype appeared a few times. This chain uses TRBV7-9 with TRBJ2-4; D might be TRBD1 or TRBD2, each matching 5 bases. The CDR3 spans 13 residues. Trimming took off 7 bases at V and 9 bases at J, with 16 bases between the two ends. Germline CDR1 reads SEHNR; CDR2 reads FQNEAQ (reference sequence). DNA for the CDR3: TGTGCCAGCAAACCCGTTGCTGGGACCATTCAGTACTTC. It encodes CASKPVAGTIQYF.

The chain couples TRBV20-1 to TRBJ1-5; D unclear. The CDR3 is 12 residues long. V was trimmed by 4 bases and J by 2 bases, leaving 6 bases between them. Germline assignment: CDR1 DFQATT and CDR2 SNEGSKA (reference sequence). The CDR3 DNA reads TGCAGTGCTAACACGGGCAATCAGCCCCAGCATTTT. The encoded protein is CSANTGNQPQHF.

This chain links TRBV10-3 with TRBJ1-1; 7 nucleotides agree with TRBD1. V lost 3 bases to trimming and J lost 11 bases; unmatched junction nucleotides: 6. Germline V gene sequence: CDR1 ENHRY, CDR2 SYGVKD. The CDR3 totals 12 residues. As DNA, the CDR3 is TGTGCCATCAGTGATGCAGGGGGGGTTGCTTTCTTT. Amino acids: CAISDAGGVAFF.

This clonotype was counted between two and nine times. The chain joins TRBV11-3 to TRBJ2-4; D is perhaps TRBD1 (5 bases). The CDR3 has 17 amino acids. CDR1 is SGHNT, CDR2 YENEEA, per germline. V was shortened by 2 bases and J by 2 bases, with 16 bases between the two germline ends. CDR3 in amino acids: CASSLRGTGETKNIQYF. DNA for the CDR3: TGTGCCAGCAGCTTAAGAGGAACAGGAGAGACCAAAAACATTCAGTACTTC.

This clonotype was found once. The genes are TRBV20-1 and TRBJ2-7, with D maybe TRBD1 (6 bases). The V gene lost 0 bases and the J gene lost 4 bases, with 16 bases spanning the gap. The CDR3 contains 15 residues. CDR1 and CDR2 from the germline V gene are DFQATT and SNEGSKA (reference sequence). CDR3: CSARDHGDRHYEQYV. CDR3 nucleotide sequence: TGCAGTGCTAGAGACCACGGAGACAGGCATTACGAGCAGTACGTC.

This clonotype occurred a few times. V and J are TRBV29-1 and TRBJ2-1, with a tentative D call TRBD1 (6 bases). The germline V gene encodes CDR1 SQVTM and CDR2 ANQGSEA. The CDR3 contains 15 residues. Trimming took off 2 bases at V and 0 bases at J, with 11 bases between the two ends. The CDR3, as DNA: TGCAGCGTTGAAACTACAGGGAGCTCCTACAATGAGCAGTTCTTC. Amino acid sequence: CSVETTGSSYNEQFF.

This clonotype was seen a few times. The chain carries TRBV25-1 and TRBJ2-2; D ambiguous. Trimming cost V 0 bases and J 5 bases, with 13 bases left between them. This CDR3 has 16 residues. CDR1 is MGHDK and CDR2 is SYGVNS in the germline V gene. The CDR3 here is CASSEYWAEFTGELFF. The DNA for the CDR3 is TGTGCCAGCAGTGAATATTGGGCGGAGTTTACCGGGGAGCTGTTTTTT. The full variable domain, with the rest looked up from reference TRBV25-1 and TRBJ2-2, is EADIYQTPRYLVIGTGKKITLECSQTMGHDKMYWYQQDPGMELHLIHYSYGVNSTEKGDLSSESTVSRIRTEHFPLTLESARPSHTSQYLCASSEYWAEFTGELFFGEGSRLTVL.

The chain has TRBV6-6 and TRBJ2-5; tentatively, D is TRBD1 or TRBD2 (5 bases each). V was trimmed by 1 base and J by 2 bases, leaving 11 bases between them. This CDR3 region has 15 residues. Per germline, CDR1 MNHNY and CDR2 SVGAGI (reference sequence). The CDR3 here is CASSYFGTEQETQYF. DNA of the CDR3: TGTGCCAGCAGTTACTTCGGGACGGAGCAAGAGACCCAGTACTTC.

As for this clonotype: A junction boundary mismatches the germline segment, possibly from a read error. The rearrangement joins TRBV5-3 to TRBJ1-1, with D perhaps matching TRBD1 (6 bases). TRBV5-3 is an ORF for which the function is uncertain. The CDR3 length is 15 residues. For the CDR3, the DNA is TGTGCCAGCAGCTTCTGGACAGTCAGGAACACTGAAGCTTTCTTT. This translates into CASSFWTVRNTEAFF.

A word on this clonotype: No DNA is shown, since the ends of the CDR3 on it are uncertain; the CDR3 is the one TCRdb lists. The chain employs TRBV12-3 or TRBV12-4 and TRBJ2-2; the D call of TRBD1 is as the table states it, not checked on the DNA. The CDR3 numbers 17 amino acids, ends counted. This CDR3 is CASSFWPREWNTGELFF.

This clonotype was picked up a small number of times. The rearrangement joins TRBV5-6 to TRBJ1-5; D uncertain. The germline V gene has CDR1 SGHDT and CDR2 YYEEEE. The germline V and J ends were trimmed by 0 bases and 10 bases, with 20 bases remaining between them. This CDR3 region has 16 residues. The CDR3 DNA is TGTGCCAGCAGCTTGGCCCGGCGGGGTATTGAACAACCCCAGCATTTT. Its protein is CASSLARRGIEQPQHF.

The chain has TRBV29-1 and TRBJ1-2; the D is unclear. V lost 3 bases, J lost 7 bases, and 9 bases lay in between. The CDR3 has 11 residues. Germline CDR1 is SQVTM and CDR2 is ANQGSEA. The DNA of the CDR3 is TGCAGCGTTGATGGGGAGGGTGGCTACACCTTC. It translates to CSVDGEGGYTF.

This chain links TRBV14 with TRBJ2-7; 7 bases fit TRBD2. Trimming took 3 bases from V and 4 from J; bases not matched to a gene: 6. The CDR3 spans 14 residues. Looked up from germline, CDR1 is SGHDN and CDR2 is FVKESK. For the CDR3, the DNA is TGTGCCAGCAGCCAGGGGGGGTACCATTACGAGCAGTACTTC. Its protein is CASSQGGYHYEQYF.